This paragraph covers one TCR beta chain sequence. Its antigen is still unknown. The sample is drawn from a study of identical twins. With 1 base removed from V and 9 bases from J, the gap between germline ends came to 10 bases. In germline, CDR1 is LNHNV, CDR2 YYDKDF (reference sequence). The CDR3 totals 13 residues. Whole-study findings and limits: Insertions were reduced in abundant cord blood beta clonotypes but not in memory repertoires. The study reached conclusions through statistical analysis that was cross-sectional, not following the same donors.

It was template switching that added a universal primer site, and there were unique molecular identifiers on the cDNA. MiXCR, run by TCRdb on the 5' RACE reads, gives a single entry per CDR3 protein. The sample holds about 690,000 distinct CDR3 sequences, around 5.7% seen once. This TCR was recovered from a man aged 18 to 30 in good health. The sample was naive T cells sorted from blood. The V gene is TRBV15, the J gene TRBJ2-1; D is possibly TRBD1 or TRBD2 (6 bases each). The CDR3 DNA reads TGTGCCACCAGCAGAGTGGGGGGCGGTGAGCAGTTCTTC. It translates to CATSRVGGGEQFF.